The rows below give T cell receptor beta chains drawn from one sample of a study of blood T cell repertoires in COVID-19. Produced via immunoSEQ multiplex PCR; TCRdb's table is partial and in-frame only. The sample carries over 250,000 clones, 88% recorded once. Material for sequencing was peripheral blood. The receptors here all came from a woman aged 40 to 55 who had recovered from COVID-19. The CDR3 runs from the conserved cysteine through the conserved F or W. The order of the fields is V gene, clone size, D gene, J gene, CDR3 protein, CDR3 DNA. A D gene is named only where the DNA matches it firmly. Not all rows give a size; the values are once, few, many and, for expanded clones, a class.

v_call: TRBV25-1; clone_size: NA; d_call: TRBD1; j_call: TRBJ1-2; cdr3_aa: CASNGGQLNYGYTF; cdr3_nt: TGTGCCAGCAACGGGGGACAGCTTAACTATGGCTACACCTTC
v_call: TRBV10-3; clone_size: NA; d_call: TRBD1; j_call: TRBJ1-5; cdr3_aa: CAISEGTVSNQPQHF; cdr3_nt: TGTGCCATCAGTGAAGGGACAGTTAGCAATCAGCCCCAGCATTTT
v_call: TRBV27; clone_size: NA; d_call: TRBD1; j_call: TRBJ1-1; cdr3_aa: CASSPRDRPGTEAFF; cdr3_nt: TGTGCCAGCAGTCCGAGGGACAGGCCGGGGACTGAAGCTTTCTTT
v_call: TRBV6-6; clone_size: NA; d_call: NA; j_call: TRBJ2-2; cdr3_aa: CASRPRGTGELFF; cdr3_nt: TGTGCCAGCAGGCCCCGGGGCACCGGGGAGCTGTTTTTT
v_call: TRBV6-1; clone_size: few; d_call: NA; j_call: TRBJ1-5; cdr3_aa: CASSKDRPNSNQPQHF; cdr3_nt: TGTGCCAGCAGTAAAGACAGACCTAATAGCAATCAGCCCCAGCATTTT
v_call: TRBV6-1; clone_size: NA; d_call: TRBD1; j_call: TRBJ1-1; cdr3_aa: CASSAGQGQLNTEAFF; cdr3_nt: TGTGCCAGCAGTGCTGGGCAGGGACAGCTGAACACTGAAGCTTTCTTT
v_call: TRBV10-1; clone_size: NA; d_call: TRBD1; j_call: TRBJ1-5; cdr3_aa: CASSAQGGEDNQPQHF; cdr3_nt: TGCGCCAGCAGTGCCCAGGGGGGCGAGGACAATCAGCCCCAGCATTTT
v_call: TRBV11-3; clone_size: NA; d_call: NA; j_call: TRBJ2-2; cdr3_aa: CASSSQGWTGELFF; cdr3_nt: TGTGCCAGCAGCTCACAGGGTTGGACCGGGGAGCTGTTTTTT
v_call: TRBV29-1; clone_size: NA; d_call: NA; j_call: TRBJ1-2; cdr3_aa: CSVERRWGYTF; cdr3_nt: TGCAGCGTTGAAAGGAGGTGGGGCTACACCTTC
v_call: TRBV5-4; clone_size: NA; d_call: NA; j_call: TRBJ1-2; cdr3_aa: CASSPRGQFPAVGGNGYTF; cdr3_nt: TGTGCCAGCAGCCCCAGAGGACAGTTCCCAGCAGTGGGAGGGAATGGCTACACCTTC
v_call: TRBV5-6; clone_size: NA; d_call: TRBD2; j_call: TRBJ2-2; cdr3_aa: CASSPPAGLAVNTGELFF; cdr3_nt: TGTGCCAGCAGCCCGCCCGCGGGACTAGCGGTGAACACCGGGGAGCTGTTTTTT